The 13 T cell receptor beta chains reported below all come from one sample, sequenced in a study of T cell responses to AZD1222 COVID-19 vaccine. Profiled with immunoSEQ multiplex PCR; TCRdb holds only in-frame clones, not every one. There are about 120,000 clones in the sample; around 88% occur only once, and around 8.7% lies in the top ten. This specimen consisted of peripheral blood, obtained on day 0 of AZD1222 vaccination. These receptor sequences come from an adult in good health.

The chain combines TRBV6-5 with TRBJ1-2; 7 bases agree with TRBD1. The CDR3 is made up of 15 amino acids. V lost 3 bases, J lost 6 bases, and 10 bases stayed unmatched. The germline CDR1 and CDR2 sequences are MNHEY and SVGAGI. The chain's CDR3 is CASSYTATGINGYTF. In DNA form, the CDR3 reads TGTGCCAGCAGTTATACGGCGACAGGGATCAATGGCTACACCTTC.

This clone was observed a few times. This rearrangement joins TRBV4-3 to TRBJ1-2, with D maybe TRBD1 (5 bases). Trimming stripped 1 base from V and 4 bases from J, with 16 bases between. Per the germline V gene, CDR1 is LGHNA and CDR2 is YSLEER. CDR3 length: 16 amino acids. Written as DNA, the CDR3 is TGCGCCAGCAGCCAAGTGGTTGGGACTATAGGCTATGGCTACACCTTC. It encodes CASSQVVGTIGYGYTF.

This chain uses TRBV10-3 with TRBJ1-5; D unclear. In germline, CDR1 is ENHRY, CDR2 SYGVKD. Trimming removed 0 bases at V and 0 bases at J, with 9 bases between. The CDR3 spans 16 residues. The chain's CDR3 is CAISESGQYSNQPQHF. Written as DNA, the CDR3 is TGTGCCATCAGTGAGTCGGGTCAGTATAGCAATCAGCCCCAGCATTTT.

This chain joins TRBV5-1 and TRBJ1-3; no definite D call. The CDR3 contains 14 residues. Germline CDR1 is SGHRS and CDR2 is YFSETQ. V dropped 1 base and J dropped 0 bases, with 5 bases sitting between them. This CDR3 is CASSLPGSGNTIYF. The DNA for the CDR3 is TGCGCCAGCAGCTTGCCAGGCTCTGGAAACACCATATATTTT.

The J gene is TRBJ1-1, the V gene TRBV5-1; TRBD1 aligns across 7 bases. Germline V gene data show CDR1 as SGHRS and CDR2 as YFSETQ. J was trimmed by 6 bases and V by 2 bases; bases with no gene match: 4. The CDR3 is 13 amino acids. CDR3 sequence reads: CASSFEGASEAFF. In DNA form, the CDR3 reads TGCGCCAGCAGCTTTGAGGGGGCCTCTGAAGCTTTCTTT.

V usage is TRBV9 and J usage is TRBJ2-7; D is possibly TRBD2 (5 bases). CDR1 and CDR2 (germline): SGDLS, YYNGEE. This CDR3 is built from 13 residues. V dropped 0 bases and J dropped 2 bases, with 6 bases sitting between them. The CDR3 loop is CASSVEEAYEQYF. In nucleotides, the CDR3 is TGTGCCAGCAGCGTAGAGGAGGCCTACGAGCAGTACTTC.

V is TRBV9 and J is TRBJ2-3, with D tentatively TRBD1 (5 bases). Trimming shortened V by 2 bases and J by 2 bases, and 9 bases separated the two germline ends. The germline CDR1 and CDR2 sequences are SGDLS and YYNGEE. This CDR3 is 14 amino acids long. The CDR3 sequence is CASSVQGFTDTQYF. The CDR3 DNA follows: TGTGCCAGCAGCGTTCAGGGCTTCACAGATACGCAGTATTTT.

In DNA, the CDR3 is TGTGCCAGCAGCCACAGACAGGGTGGAGGGTATGGCTACACCTTC. Its protein is CASSHRQGGGYGYTF. V gene TRBV5-5 combines with J gene TRBJ1-2, with TRBD1 matching over 7 bases. J gave up 5 bases and V 4 bases, and 11 bases lay outside the gene matches. Germline V gives CDR1 SGHKS, CDR2 YYEKEE (reference sequence). This CDR3 spans 15 amino acids.

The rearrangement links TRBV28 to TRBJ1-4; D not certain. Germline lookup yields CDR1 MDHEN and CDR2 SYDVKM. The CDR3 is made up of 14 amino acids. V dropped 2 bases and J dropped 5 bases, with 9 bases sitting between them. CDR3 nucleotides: TGTGCCAGCAGTTTAATCAGATTGAATGAAAAACTGTTTTTT. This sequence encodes CASSLIRLNEKLFF.

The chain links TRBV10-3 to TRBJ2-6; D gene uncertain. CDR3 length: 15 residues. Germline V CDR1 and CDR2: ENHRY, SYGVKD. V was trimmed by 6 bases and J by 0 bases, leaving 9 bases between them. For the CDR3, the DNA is TGTGCCATCAGGGATGGAGTCTCTGGGGCCAACGTCCTGACTTTC. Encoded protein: CAIRDGVSGANVLTF.

The CDR3 coding sequence is TGTGCCACCTCCGGGACAGGGGGCAGCAATCAGCCCCAGCATTTT. It encodes CATSGTGGSNQPQHF. This chain joins TRBV2 and TRBJ1-5; 12 bases fit TRBD1. Germline CDR1 reads SNHLY; CDR2 reads FYNNEI. With V trimmed by 10 bases and J by 1 base, 5 bases remained unmatched. The CDR3 is 15 amino acids.

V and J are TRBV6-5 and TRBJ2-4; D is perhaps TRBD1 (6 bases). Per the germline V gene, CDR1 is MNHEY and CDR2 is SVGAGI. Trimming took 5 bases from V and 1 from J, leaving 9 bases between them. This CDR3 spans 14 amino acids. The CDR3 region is CASSLQGAKNIQYF. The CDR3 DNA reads TGTGCCAGCAGTCTTCAGGGGGCCAAAAACATTCAGTACTTC.

The CDR3: CASSSGTSGRNTGELFF. CDR3 in DNA: TGCGCCAGCAGCTCCGGGACTAGCGGACGCAACACCGGGGAGCTGTTTTTT. The chain has TRBV5-1 and TRBJ2-2; 11 positions agree with TRBD2. The CDR3 is 17 residues long. J gave up 2 bases and V 3 bases, and 6 bases lay outside the gene matches. Germline CDR1 SGHRS, CDR2 YFSETQ.